This T cell receptor (beta chain) was recovered during a study of blood T cell repertoires in COVID-19. Study in general: Acute-phase and convalescent COVID-19 samples originated in the United States, Italy and Spain. The analysed material was cDNA or gDNA that came from T cells, B-cell-depleted T cells, or PBMCs.

Under the authors' procedure: Estimates of nucleated cell counts were drawn from the amplification of reference gene primers. Profiling relied on immunoSEQ multiplex PCR, and the TCRdb table lists in-frame clones only, not all of them. V and J calls and clone size are as listed in that table; D and trimming were resolved from the DNA. The sample has just under 20,000 clones; 70% to 90% are singletons. This clonotype was sampled from a human donor with active COVID-19. The donor label of this sample is uncertain. The material sequenced was peripheral blood.

This CDR3 reads CASSRSPLATSTDTQYF. CDR3 sequence (DNA): TGTGCCAGCAGTCGTAGCCCCCTAGCAACTAGCACAGATACGCAGTATTTT. The chain links TRBV6-6 to TRBJ2-3; possible D gene TRBD2, 5 bases. The CDR3 has 17 residues. CDR1 is MNHNY, CDR2 SVGAGI, per germline (reference sequence). Between the trimmed V and J ends, which lost 5 bases and 0 bases, there was a span of 18 bases.